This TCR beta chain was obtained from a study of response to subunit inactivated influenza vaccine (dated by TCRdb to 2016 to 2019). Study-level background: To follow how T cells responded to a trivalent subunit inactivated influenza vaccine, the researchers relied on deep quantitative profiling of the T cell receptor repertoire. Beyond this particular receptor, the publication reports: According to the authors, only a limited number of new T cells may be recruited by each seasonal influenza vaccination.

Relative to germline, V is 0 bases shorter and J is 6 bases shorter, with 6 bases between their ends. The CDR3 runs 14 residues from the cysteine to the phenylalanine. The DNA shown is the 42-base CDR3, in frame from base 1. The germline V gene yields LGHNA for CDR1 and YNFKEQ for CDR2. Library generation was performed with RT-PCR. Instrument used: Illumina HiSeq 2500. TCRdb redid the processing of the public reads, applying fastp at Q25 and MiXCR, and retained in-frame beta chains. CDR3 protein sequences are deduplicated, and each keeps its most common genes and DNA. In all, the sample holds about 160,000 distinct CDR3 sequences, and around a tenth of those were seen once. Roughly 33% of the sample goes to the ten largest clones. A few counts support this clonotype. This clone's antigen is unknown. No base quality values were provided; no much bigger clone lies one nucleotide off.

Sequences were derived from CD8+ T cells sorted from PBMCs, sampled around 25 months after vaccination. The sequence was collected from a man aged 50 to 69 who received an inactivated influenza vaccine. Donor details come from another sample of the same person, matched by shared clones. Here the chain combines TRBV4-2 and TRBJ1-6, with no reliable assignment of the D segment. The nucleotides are TGTGCCAGCAGCCAAGAAGTTTTTAATTCACCCCTCCACTTT. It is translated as CASSQEVFNSPLHF.